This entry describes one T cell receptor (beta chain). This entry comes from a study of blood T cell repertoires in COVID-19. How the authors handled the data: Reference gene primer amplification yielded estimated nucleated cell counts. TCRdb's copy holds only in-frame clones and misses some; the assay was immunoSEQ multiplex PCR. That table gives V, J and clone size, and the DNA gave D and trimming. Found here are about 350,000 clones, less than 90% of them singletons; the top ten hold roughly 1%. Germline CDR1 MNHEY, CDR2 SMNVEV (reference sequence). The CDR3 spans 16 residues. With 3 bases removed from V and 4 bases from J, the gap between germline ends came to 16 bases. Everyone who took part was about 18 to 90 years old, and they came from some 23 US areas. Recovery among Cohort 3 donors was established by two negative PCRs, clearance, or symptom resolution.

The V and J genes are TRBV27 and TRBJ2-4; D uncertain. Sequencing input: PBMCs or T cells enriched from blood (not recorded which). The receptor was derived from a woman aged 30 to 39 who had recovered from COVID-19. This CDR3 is CASSFLPALRKNIQYF. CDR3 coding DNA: TGTGCCAGCAGTTTCCTTCCGGCCCTGAGGAAAAACATTCAGTACTTC.